The clone carrying this TCR beta chain was recorded many times. Its antigen remains unknown. The read comes to an end 3 residues before the CDR3 does, leaving the germline J gene to fill in the end. The germline gives CDR1 SGHKS, CDR2 YYEKEE (reference sequence). Trimming removed 6 bases from V and 5 bases from J; junction bases left unmatched: 6. The CDR3 extends over 13 amino acids. The table came from immunoSEQ multiplex PCR; TCRdb's copy has only in-frame clones and leaves some out. This sample has about 35,000 clones, each found more than once. The data originate from a study of T cell clonality in common variable immunodeficiency. Study results and limitations: The cause of increased CVID clonality remains unclear without subpopulation sequencing.

The sample comprised peripheral blood mononuclear cells. The source is a person aged 18 to 75 in good health. The chain is built from TRBV5-5 and TRBJ2-3, with 7 bases fitting TRBD2. This CDR3 reads CASTPWGGDTQYF. CDR3 DNA, as far as it was read: TGTGCCAGCACCCCCTGGGGGGGAGATACG.